One and the same sample provided the 32 T cell receptor beta chains below, sequenced in a study of T cells of healthy individuals (dated by TCRdb to between 2018 and 2020). The method was 5' RACE. The sample was run on an Illumina MiSeq. TCRdb trimmed public reads at Q25 via fastp, called clones via MiXCR and kept in-frame beta chains. Records with the same CDR3 protein are collapsed into one entry carrying the most frequent genes and DNA. This sample lists about 100,000 distinct CDR3 sequences; approximately 16% were detected once. Of the sample, more than 5.5% is held by the ten largest clones. All receptors come from a human donor in good health.

This clonotype was observed many times. This chain links TRBV6-2 or TRBV6-3 with TRBJ2-3, with unresolved D. The CDR3 covers 15 residues. Deletions cut 4 bases from V and 0 bases from J, with 11 bases between. The germline gives CDR1 MNHEY, CDR2 SVGEGT. This CDR3 is CASSSPWTSTDTQYF. CDR3 in DNA: TGTGCCAGCAGTTCTCCTTGGACCAGCACAGATACGCAGTATTTT.

In its sample, this clonotype was seen a few times. The chain is built from TRBV28 and TRBJ2-2; the match to TRBD1 covers 7 bases. V was clipped by 6 bases and J by 3 bases; unmatched bases: 4. The CDR3 loop spans 14 amino acids. Per the germline V gene, CDR1 is MDHEN and CDR2 is SYDVKM. CDR3 sequence reads: CASSHRGDTGELFF. The CDR3 nucleotides are TGTGCCAGCAGCCACAGGGGCGACACCGGGGAGCTGTTTTTT.

The table lists this clonotype with a few counts. The chain has TRBV24-1 and TRBJ2-5; 8 nucleotides line up with TRBD2. The CDR3 covers 16 residues. Germline loops: CDR1 KGHDR, CDR2 SFDVKD. Unmatched junction bases numbered 8, after V lost 4 bases and J lost 2 bases. The CDR3 DNA reads as TGTGCCACCAGTGACGGGACTAGTTTGTGGCAAGAGACCCAGTACTTC. Translation gives CATSDGTSLWQETQYF.

This clonotype was detected a few times. V and J are TRBV7-2 and TRBJ2-3, with D perhaps matching TRBD1 (6 bases). In germline, CDR1 is SGHTA, CDR2 FQGNSA. The ends were cut back, 9 bases at V and 2 bases at J, with 15 bases in the middle. This CDR3 is 14 amino acids long. The CDR3 region is CASRRDTNTDTQYF. The DNA for the CDR3 is TGTGCCAGTCGCCGGGACACCAACACAGATACGCAGTATTTT.

This clonotype came up a few times. The V gene is TRBV6-6, the J gene TRBJ1-5; D might be TRBD1 (6 bases). Germline V gene sequence: CDR1 MNHNY, CDR2 SVGAGI (reference sequence). V lost 11 bases, J lost 5 bases, and 19 bases lay in between. The CDR3 runs 14 residues. CDR3 in amino acids: CASSGGQGDQPQHF. The CDR3, as DNA: TGTGCCTCCAGCGGGGGACAAGGGGATCAGCCCCAGCATTTT.

This clonotype has only a few counts. The chain uses TRBV2 and TRBJ2-2; 7 bases fit TRBD1. Germline CDR1 SNHLY, CDR2 FYNNEI. V gave up 8 bases and J gave up 4 bases; unmatched junction bases: 13. The CDR3 runs to 16 residues. The CDR3 sequence: CASAKGAPGTTGELFF. In DNA form, the CDR3 reads TGTGCCAGCGCCAAGGGGGCGCCCGGAACCACCGGGGAGCTGTTTTTT. Complete variable domain (other parts from reference TRBV2 and TRBJ2-2): EPEVTQTPSHQVTQMGQEVILRCVPISNHLYFYWYRQILGQKVEFLVSFYNNEISEKSEIFDDQFSVERPDGSNFTLKIRSTKLEDSAMYFCASAKGAPGTTGELFFGEGSRLTVL.

The chain's CDR3 is CASSDPSGSTDTQYF. CDR3 in DNA: TGTGCCAGCAGCGACCCCTCCGGTTCCACAGATACGCAGTATTTT. This chain connects TRBV5-6 to TRBJ2-3; D gene uncertain. The CDR3 runs to 15 residues. Germline CDR1 SGHDT, CDR2 YYEEEE. Trimming cost V 4 bases and J 2 bases, with 14 bases left between them.

For this clonotype: Being one base from a much bigger clone, this may be a read error. The genes are TRBV2 and TRBJ2-7; no clear D. Germline loops: CDR1 SNHLY, CDR2 FYNNEI. The CDR3 has 14 residues. DNA of the CDR3: TGTGCCGGCAGTTCCCACGGCCCCACCTACGAGCAGTACTTC. It specifies CAGSSHGPTYEQYF.

V usage is TRBV5-1 and J usage is TRBJ1-1; D is ambiguous. V lost 0 bases, J lost 5 bases, and 11 bases lay in between. This CDR3 is 14 amino acids long. CDR1 and CDR2 (germline): SGHRS, YFSETQ. The CDR3 region is CASSLVSLGTEAFF. CDR3 bases: TGCGCCAGCAGCTTGGTGAGTCTGGGAACTGAAGCTTTCTTT.

This clonotype was observed at least ten times. This chain connects TRBV11-2 to TRBJ2-7; the D is unclear. The CDR3 covers 15 residues. The V gene's germline CDR1 is SGHAT and CDR2 FQNNGV. The V gene lost 2 bases and the J gene lost 3 bases, with 14 bases spanning the gap. The CDR3: CASSLSATLIYEQYF. The CDR3 nucleotides are TGTGCCAGCAGCTTATCCGCGACTCTAATCTACGAGCAGTACTTC.

This clonotype showed up just a few times. The chain employs TRBV27 and TRBJ1-5; a weak D match, TRBD1 (5 bases). The CDR3 is 14 residues long. V lost 1 base and J lost 6, with 10 bases in between. Per the germline V gene, CDR1 is MNHEY and CDR2 is SMNVEV (reference sequence). The CDR3, as DNA: TGTGCCAGCAGTTTATTAGGGGTGGGTCAGCCCCAGCATTTT. Residues: CASSLLGVGQPQHF.

This clonotype has a count of ten or more. The chain links TRBV4-3 to TRBJ1-4; 11 nucleotides align to TRBD1. Germline lookup yields CDR1 LGHNA and CDR2 YSLEER. The CDR3 length is 16 residues. The V and J ends lost 4 bases and 5 bases, in that order; junction bases with no gene match: 6. The CDR3 here is CASSPYGTGGNEKLFF. The CDR3 DNA is TGCGCCAGCAGCCCTTACGGGACAGGGGGGAATGAAAAACTGTTTTTT.

The sample holds many counts of this clonotype. The gene calls are TRBV2 and TRBJ2-7; 9 bases match TRBD1. V dropped 6 bases and J dropped 5; count of bases not matched to a gene: 2. The germline V gene has CDR1 SNHLY and CDR2 FYNNEI. CDR3 length equals 12 residues. CDR3 sequence reads: CASSGTGNEQYF. The CDR3 DNA reads as TGTGCCAGCAGCGGGACAGGGAACGAGCAGTACTTC. The whole variable domain, remainder taken from reference TRBV2 and TRBJ2-7, is EPEVTQTPSHQVTQMGQEVILRCVPISNHLYFYWYRQILGQKVEFLVSFYNNEISEKSEIFDDQFSVERPDGSNFTLKIRSTKLEDSAMYFCASSGTGNEQYFGPGTRLTVT.

This clonotype has a handful of counts. DNA of the CDR3: TGTGCCAGCAGCCAAGAGCCTCGTACGGCCTACAATGAGCAGTTCTTC. Amino acids: CASSQEPRTAYNEQFF. This rearrangement joins TRBV4-2 to TRBJ2-1; D is unclear. Trimming pared 0 bases from V and 2 bases from J, leaving 11 bases between. CDR1 is LGHNA and CDR2 is YNFKEQ in the germline V gene. The CDR3 has 16 amino acids.

This clonotype was recorded at least ten times. V is TRBV20-1 and J is TRBJ2-3; 9 bases are a match to TRBD2. The V gene's germline CDR1 is DFQATT and CDR2 SNEGSKA (reference sequence). CDR3 length equals 15 residues. V shed 6 bases, J shed 6 bases, and the junction held 13 bases outside the gene matches. CDR3 nucleotides: TGCAGTGCGGGACAGAGGTCCAGCGGGGGGGATACGCAGTATTTT. It encodes CSAGQRSSGGDTQYF.

Only a few counts were recorded for this clonotype. The V and J genes are TRBV6-5 and TRBJ1-3; D is uncertain. The CDR3 loop spans 20 amino acids. The germline V gene encodes CDR1 MNHEY and CDR2 SVGAGI. Between the trimmed V and J ends, which lost 2 bases and 4 bases, there was a span of 27 bases. The CDR3 region is CASSYRKWGGGTEKGNTIYF. For the CDR3, the DNA is TGTGCCAGCAGTTACCGCAAATGGGGTGGCGGTACCGAGAAGGGAAACACCATATATTTT.

The chain uses TRBV29-1 and TRBJ2-3, with 9 bases identical to TRBD2. CDR3 length: 15 residues. V gave up 6 bases and J gave up 1 base; unmatched junction bases: 8. Germline V gives CDR1 SQVTM, CDR2 ANQGSEA. CDR3 residues: CSVGGSSGGTDTQYF. The DNA of the CDR3 is TGCAGCGTCGGGGGGTCTAGCGGGGGCACAGATACGCAGTATTTT.

This clonotype was observed a few times. The chain employs TRBV4-2 and TRBJ1-4, with D uncertain. Germline lookup yields CDR1 LGHNA and CDR2 YNFKEQ. CDR3 length: 16 amino acids. The V gene lost 3 bases and the J gene lost 0 bases, with 11 bases spanning the gap. Written as DNA, the CDR3 is TGTGCCAGCAGCCACCCCTTGGTAGCAACTAATGAAAAACTGTTTTTT. Its protein product is CASSHPLVATNEKLFF.

CDR3 sequence reads: CSARDHRDVKEKLFF. The CDR3 coding sequence is TGCAGTGCTAGAGACCACCGGGACGTTAAGGAAAAACTGTTTTTT. The chain recombines TRBV20-1 with TRBJ1-4, with D tentatively TRBD1 (5 bases). Germline V gene sequence: CDR1 DFQATT, CDR2 SNEGSKA (reference sequence). This CDR3 comprises 15 residues. The germline V and J ends were trimmed by 0 bases and 8 bases, with 16 bases remaining between them.

This clonotype appeared many times. The rearrangement uses TRBV4-2 and TRBJ1-1; 7 bases agree with TRBD1. This CDR3 is built from 15 residues. With 0 bases clipped from V and 3 bases from J, the junction kept 4 bases outside the gene matches. Germline assignment: CDR1 LGHNA and CDR2 YNFKEQ. The CDR3 sequence: CASSQDLGTDTEAFF. As DNA, the CDR3 is TGTGCCAGCAGCCAAGATCTTGGGACAGACACTGAAGCTTTCTTT.

The V and J genes are TRBV7-9 and TRBJ2-5, with 7 nucleotides matching TRBD2. After removal of 3 bases from V and 0 bases from J, the junction contained 7 bases not matched to a gene. The CDR3 runs 16 residues. Germline V gene lookup returns CDR1 SEHNR and CDR2 FQNEAQ (reference sequence). The CDR3 loop is CASSFPVGGYQETQYF. For the CDR3, the DNA is TGTGCCAGCAGCTTTCCGGTGGGGGGGTACCAAGAGACCCAGTACTTC.

The J gene is TRBJ1-1, the V gene TRBV19; D possibly corresponds to TRBD1 (6 bases). This CDR3 has 15 amino acids. CDR1 is LNHDA, CDR2 SQIVND, per germline (reference sequence). V lost 8 bases, J lost 7 bases, and 23 bases lay in between. CDR3 loop: CASSRGTSTLGEAFF. The DNA for the CDR3 is TGTGCCAGTTCGAGGGGGACTTCGACCCTTGGTGAAGCTTTCTTT.

This clonotype was seen many times. CDR3 loop: CSATPGTSGDTQYF. In DNA form, the CDR3 reads TGCAGCGCCACCCCCGGGACTAGCGGAGATACGCAGTATTTT. The rearrangement uses TRBV29-1 and TRBJ2-3, with 11 bases fitting TRBD2. This CDR3 comprises 14 residues. Germline-derived CDR1 and CDR2 are SQVTM and ANQGSEA. J gave up 5 bases and V 7 bases, and 8 bases lay outside the gene matches.

This chain links TRBV5-1 with TRBJ1-1; D gene unclear. Germline V lookup: CDR1 SGHRS, CDR2 YFSETQ. Trimming stripped 3 bases from V and 5 bases from J, with 14 bases between. This CDR3 spans 14 amino acids. DNA for the CDR3: TGCGCCAGCAGCTCCAAAGTTAAGGATACTGAAGCTTTCTTT. Translated, it gives CASSSKVKDTEAFF.

This clonotype was counted ten times or more. The chain recombines TRBV9 with TRBJ1-2; 10 positions agree with TRBD1. The CDR3 spans 16 residues. With 0 bases clipped from V and 2 bases from J, the junction kept 4 bases outside the gene matches. Germline values: CDR1 SGDLS, CDR2 YYNGEE. CDR3 bases: TGTGCCAGCAGCGTAGCCCCGACAGGGGGCAACTATGGCTACACCTTC. It specifies CASSVAPTGGNYGYTF. Based on the CDR3 plus reference TRBV9 and TRBJ1-2, the full variable domain is DSGVTQTPKHLITATGQRVTLRCSPRSGDLSVYWYQQSLDQGLQFLIQYYNGEERAKGNILERFSAQQFPDLHSELNLSSLELGDSALYFCASSVAPTGGNYGYTFGSGTRLTVV.

For the CDR3, the DNA is TGTGCCATCAGTTCTAGGTTAGAGCAGTTCTTC. Protein product: CAISSRLEQFF. The chain uses TRBV10-3 and TRBJ2-1; D uncertain. Trimming removed 5 bases at V and 10 bases at J, with 9 bases between. In germline, CDR1 is ENHRY, CDR2 SYGVKD. There are 11 residues in the CDR3.

The gene calls are TRBV30 and TRBJ1-4; D not resolved. V was cut by 2 bases and J by 8 bases, with 6 bases left in between. The CDR3 totals 11 residues. Germline V gene sequence: CDR1 GTSNPN, CDR2 SVGIG (reference sequence). The CDR3 DNA sequence: TGTGCCTGGAGTCCCCGCGAAAAACTGTTTTTT. Amino acids: CAWSPREKLFF.

This clonotype was counted many times. CDR3 DNA sequence: TGCGCCAGCAGCCAAGGGGCAGGGGCTAGCTATGGCTACACCTTC. It translates to CASSQGAGASYGYTF. The rearrangement uses TRBV4-1 and TRBJ1-2; D may be TRBD1 (6 bases). Germline V gives CDR1 MGHRA, CDR2 YSYEKL. V was pared by 1 base and J by 4 bases, with 13 bases between. This CDR3 spans 15 amino acids.

The chain employs TRBV29-1 and TRBJ2-1; 13 bases are shared with TRBD2. V lost 6 bases to trimming and J lost 8 bases; unmatched junction nucleotides: 10. The length of the CDR3 is 15 residues. The germline CDR1 and CDR2 sequences are SQVTM and ANQGSEA. The CDR3 loop is CSVGLAGALFDEQFF. CDR3 nucleotides: TGCAGCGTAGGACTAGCGGGAGCCCTATTCGATGAGCAGTTCTTC.

The chain uses TRBV20-1 and TRBJ1-1; 9 bases are shared with TRBD1. The trim removed 6 bases at V and 8 bases at J, leaving 7 bases unmatched. The germline CDR1 and CDR2 sequences are DFQATT and SNEGSKA (reference sequence). The CDR3 length is 12 residues. As DNA, the CDR3 is TGCAGTGCCTGGACAGGGGATGCAGAAGCTTTCTTT. This codes for CSAWTGDAEAFF.

This clonotype was observed a few times. In nucleotides, the CDR3 is TGTGCCAGCATGCGGGAGCCCTCCTACGAGCAGTACTTC. It encodes CASMREPSYEQYF. This rearrangement joins TRBV25-1 to TRBJ2-7; 7 bases agree with TRBD2. Per germline, CDR1 MGHDK and CDR2 SYGVNS. The CDR3 totals 13 residues. The V gene end was trimmed by 7 bases and the J gene end by 0 bases; junction bases not matched to a gene: 3.

This clonotype was recorded at least ten times. This chain connects TRBV30 to TRBJ1-5; 8 nucleotides align to TRBD1. J lost 11 bases, V lost 3 bases, and 12 bases had no gene match. Germline V lookup: CDR1 GTSNPN, CDR2 SVGIG (reference sequence). This CDR3 contains 14 residues. In nucleotides, the CDR3 is TGTGCCTGGAGCCCGACAGGGGCCCCCTGGGCCCAGCATTTT. The encoded protein is CAWSPTGAPWAQHF. Together with reference TRBV30 and TRBJ1-5, the CDR3 gives the full variable domain: SQTIHQWPATLVQPVGSPLSLECTVEGTSNPNLYWYRQAAGRGLQLLFYSVGIGQISSEVPQNLSASRPQDRQFILSSKKLLLSDSGFYLCAWSPTGAPWAQHFGDGTRLSIL.